This TCR beta chain derives from a study of T cell changes during pregnancy in multiple sclerosis. Germline lookup yields CDR1 MNHEY and CDR2 SVGAGI. This CDR3 has 13 amino acids. The J segment lost 10 bases and the V segment lost 5 bases, leaving 10 bases of the junction unmatched. Only in-frame clones appear in the TCRdb table, and some are missing; sequencing was by immunoSEQ multiplex PCR. In the table there are around 96,000 clones, approximately 94% of which are singletons. The clonotype comes from a female donor with multiple sclerosis, enrolled in a pregnancy study. Sequences were derived from peripheral blood, sampled in the third trimester of pregnancy. The gene calls are TRBV6-5 and TRBJ1-1; TRBD1 matches 7 bases. The CDR3 bases are TGTGCCAGCAGTCCGACAGGGAGAGGAGGAGCTTTCTTT. Translated, it gives CASSPTGRGGAFF.